Listed below are T cell receptor beta chains from one sample, sequenced in a study of cytomegalovirus exposure and HLA in healthy donors. Data came from immunoSEQ multiplex PCR; TCRdb stores just in-frame clones and leaves some out. The table shows about 98,000 clones, with roughly 82% occurring only once. The sample was PBMCs. The receptors originated from a human donor in good health. Each CDR3 is given with its conserved first and last residue. A D gene is named only where the DNA matches it firmly. Some rows mark clone size as missing; the rest say once, few, many or name a class of expanded clone.

TGCGCCAGCAGCAACAGGGGATCTAGCACAGATACGCAGTATTTT,CASSNRGSSTDTQYF,TRBV5-1,TRBD1,TRBJ2-3,once
TGTGCCAGCAGCTCCGGGTTGGCTGGAAACACCATATATTTT,CASSSGLAGNTIYF,TRBV7-2,-,TRBJ1-3,-
TGTGCCAGCAGCGTAGATTATCCAAAATTGTGGCTGGGACAGGGGGGCTACACCTTC,CASSVDYPKLWLGQGGYTF,TRBV9,TRBD1,TRBJ1-2,-
TGCAGCGTTGGGGTGCGGGGGCGTGCCCGGGGAGCTTTCTTT,CSVGVRGRARGAFF,TRBV29-1,-,TRBJ1-1,-
TGTGCCAGCAGCTTCTCGGGATTAACTAATGAAAAACTGTTTTTT,CASSFSGLTNEKLFF,TRBV5-6,-,TRBJ1-4,-
TGCGCCAGCAGCTTCTCAGGCTCTGGAAACACCATATATTTT,CASSFSGSGNTIYF,TRBV5-1,-,TRBJ1-3,-
TGTGCCAGCAGCGTAGCGGGAGAGACTGAAGCTTTCTTT,CASSVAGETEAFF,TRBV9,-,TRBJ1-1,-
TGCGCCAGCAGCTTGGGCGGGACGGGATCCTACGAGCAGTACTTC,CASSLGGTGSYEQYF,TRBV5-1,-,TRBJ2-7,-
TGTGCCTGGAGCGGGACTAGCGGGCACTACAATGAGCAGTTCTTC,CAWSGTSGHYNEQFF,TRBV30,TRBD2,TRBJ2-1,-
TGTGCCAGCAGTAAGACAGAAGATACGCAGTATTTT,CASSKTEDTQYF,TRBV6-1,-,TRBJ2-3,-
TGTGCCAGCAGTTACTCAAGTAGGGGAAGCTCCTACGAGCAGTACTTC,CASSYSSRGSSYEQYF,TRBV6-5,-,TRBJ2-7,-
TGTGCCAGCAGCTTAGAGCGGTACAATGAGCAGTTCTTC,CASSLERYNEQFF,TRBV7-2,-,TRBJ2-1,-
TGTGCCAGCAGTGTCGAAGGGGGCGTCGGCACTGAAGCTTTCTTT,CASSVEGGVGTEAFF,TRBV6-4,TRBD1,TRBJ1-1,once
TGTGCCAGCACCTCAACAGGCCTCTCTGGAAACACCATATATTTT,CASTSTGLSGNTIYF,TRBV6-1,-,TRBJ1-3,-
TGTGCCAGCGTGGGACTAGCCGCGGAGACCCAGTACTTC,CASVGLAAETQYF,TRBV7-9,TRBD2,TRBJ2-5,-
TGTGCCAGCAGTGAAAGCGGGACAGGGAAAGAGACCCAGTACTTC,CASSESGTGKETQYF,TRBV6-1,TRBD1,TRBJ2-5,once
TGTGCCAGCTCAGCCGGACAGGGGGCAGCCGGGGAGCTGTTTTTT,CASSAGQGAAGELFF,TRBV18,TRBD1,TRBJ2-2,-
TGTGCCATCAGTGACGGGGTTAATGAGCAGTTCTTC,CAISDGVNEQFF,TRBV10-3,-,TRBJ2-1,few
TGTGCCAGTAGCCTATCGGACAGGGAATTAGCTGAAGCTTTCTTT,CASSLSDRELAEAFF,TRBV19,TRBD1,TRBJ1-1,-
TGTGCCAGCAGCTTAGATCTTGACAGGAACGATGAGCAGTTCTTC,CASSLDLDRNDEQFF,TRBV11-2,-,TRBJ2-1,few
TGTGCCAGTAGTATAGAGTTTGGGCAGCTTCCAAAACTGTTTTTT,CASSIEFGQLPKLFF,TRBV19,-,TRBJ1-4,few
TGCGCCAGCAGCCAAGAGGGGGCCCAAGCTTTCTTT,CASSQEGAQAFF,TRBV4-3,-,TRBJ1-1,-
TGTGCCAGCAGCTTGTCTGCTATGAACACTGAAGCTTTCTTT,CASSLSAMNTEAFF,TRBV7-6,-,TRBJ1-1,few
TGTGCCAGCAGAGAGTATGATTCACCCCTCCACTTT,CASREYDSPLHF,TRBV5-4,-,TRBJ1-6,-
TGCGCCAGCAAGAGGGTCGGGAGTGACACTGAAGCTTTCTTT,CASKRVGSDTEAFF,TRBV10-1,-,TRBJ1-1,few
TGTGCCAGCAGACCGACAGGGGGCGGTGAAAAACTGTTTTTT,CASRPTGGGEKLFF,TRBV11-2,TRBD1,TRBJ1-4,-
TGTGCCAGCAGCTTACGTAGCGGGGGGGCCGCAGATACGCAGTATTTT,CASSLRSGGAADTQYF,TRBV11-3,TRBD2,TRBJ2-3,-
TGTGCCAGCAGCGTAGTGGTCGGGATCACAGATACGCAGTATTTT,CASSVVVGITDTQYF,TRBV9,-,TRBJ2-3,-
TGTGCCAGCAGCCCTGTGGGCCAGTTCTACGAGCAGTACTTC,CASSPVGQFYEQYF,TRBV4-2,-,TRBJ2-7,-
TGTGCCAGCCACGGGGTCCTTGACGGGGTTTCACCCCTCCACTTT,CASHGVLDGVSPLHF,TRBV2,-,TRBJ1-6,few
TGCGCCAGCAGCCAAGGAACGAGCGGGATTGACAATGAGCAGTTCTTC,CASSQGTSGIDNEQFF,TRBV4-3,TRBD2,TRBJ2-1,-
TGTGCCAGCTCAAGGGGGCAGAACTATGGCTACACCTTC,CASSRGQNYGYTF,TRBV7-2,TRBD1,TRBJ1-2,-
TGTGCCACCAGCAGAGACAGGGGTGGGAACTATGGCTACACCTTC,CATSRDRGGNYGYTF,TRBV15,-,TRBJ1-2,-
TGTGCCAGCAGCGCGGGCCTGAGGGACATGGGTTCACCCCTCCACTTT,CASSAGLRDMGSPLHF,TRBV5-6,-,TRBJ1-6,-
TGTGCCAGCAGTGTTTTGACAGGGGTAGGGGATGAGCAGTTCTTC,CASSVLTGVGDEQFF,TRBV2,TRBD1,TRBJ2-1,few
TGTGCCAGCAGCACGTATACCGGGACTAGCACAGATACGCAGTATTTT,CASSTYTGTSTDTQYF,TRBV7-9,-,TRBJ2-3,few
TGCAGCGTCAAGGGGCAGGGTGAATCACCCCTCCACTTT,CSVKGQGESPLHF,TRBV29-1,-,TRBJ1-6,-
TGCGCCAGCAGCCAAGACGGGACAGACTATGGCTACACCTTC,CASSQDGTDYGYTF,TRBV4-3,TRBD1,TRBJ1-2,few
TGTGCTAGTGCCAAGGGGGGGTCCTACAATGAGCAGTTCTTC,CASAKGGSYNEQFF,TRBV12-5,-,TRBJ2-1,-
TGCGCCAGCAGCCACGGACAGTCCTCTGGAAACACCATATATTTT,CASSHGQSSGNTIYF,TRBV4-1,-,TRBJ1-3,-
TGTGCCAGCAGTCCTACTCGGACAGGGGGCAATGAGCAGTTCTTC,CASSPTRTGGNEQFF,TRBV14,TRBD1,TRBJ2-1,-
TGCGCCAGCAGCCAGGAGCGGGGCACAGATACGCAGTATTTT,CASSQERGTDTQYF,TRBV4-1,-,TRBJ2-3,-
TGTGCCAGCAGTGACAGCGGAAGCTCCTACGAGCAGTACTTC,CASSDSGSSYEQYF,TRBV25-1,-,TRBJ2-7,-
TGTGCCAGCAGCTCCGGACATACTAATTCACAGCAGTACTTC,CASSSGHTNSQQYF,TRBV7-8,-,TRBJ2-7,-
TGTGCCAGCAGCTTAGCGTCTTTGCGTACGCAGTATTTT,CASSLASLRTQYF,TRBV7-8,-,TRBJ2-3,-
TGTGCCAGCAGGGAGGGCAGGGTCTATGGCTACACCTTC,CASREGRVYGYTF,TRBV28,-,TRBJ1-2,-
TGTGCCAGTAGTCGGACTAGCGGGACCAACTACGAGCAGTACTTC,CASSRTSGTNYEQYF,TRBV19,TRBD2,TRBJ2-7,-
TGTGCCACCAGCAGAGTTTCGGGGAGCTCCTATAATTCACCCCTCCACTTT,CATSRVSGSSYNSPLHF,TRBV15,-,TRBJ1-6,-
TGCGCCAGCAGCTTGTCAGGGATGACTGAAAAACTGTTTTTT,CASSLSGMTEKLFF,TRBV5-1,-,TRBJ1-4,-
TGCGCCAGCAGCCAAGATGGAAATAGCGGGACGGACGAGCAGTACTTC,CASSQDGNSGTDEQYF,TRBV4-3,TRBD2,TRBJ2-7,-
TGCGCCAGCAGCCCCCACGCCTGGGCGGGCGAGCAGTACTTC,CASSPHAWAGEQYF,TRBV5-1,-,TRBJ2-7,-
TGTGCCAGCAGCAGCGACAGGGTCCACGAGCAGTACTTC,CASSSDRVHEQYF,TRBV2,TRBD1,TRBJ2-7,-
TGTGCCACCATTGGGGGCAGGGCTTTGAACACTGAAGCTTTCTTT,CATIGGRALNTEAFF,TRBV10-3,-,TRBJ1-1,-
TGTGCCAGCAGCGTACCATTAGGTAGCGGGAGTACAGATACGCAGTATTTT,CASSVPLGSGSTDTQYF,TRBV9,TRBD2,TRBJ2-3,-
TGTGCCAGCAGCGGCGGTACCTACGAGCAGTACTTC,CASSGGTYEQYF,TRBV7-9,-,TRBJ2-7,-
TGTGCCAGCAGCTACCTTCGTAGACTAAGTCGGGAGCAGTTCTTC,CASSYLRRLSREQFF,TRBV11-2,-,TRBJ2-1,-
TGTGCCAGCAGTTTAGGCAGGGTGAGGAACGGGGAGCTGTTTTTT,CASSLGRVRNGELFF,TRBV27,-,TRBJ2-2,-
TGTGCCAGCAGCACCGGACTAGCGGGCGAGCAGTACTTC,CASSTGLAGEQYF,TRBV7-6,TRBD2,TRBJ2-7,-
TGTGCCAGCAGGGGAGCCTATAGCAATCAGCCCCAGCATTTT,CASRGAYSNQPQHF,TRBV2,-,TRBJ1-5,once